The 25 T cell receptor beta chains given below trace back to one sample, sequenced in a study of shared clonotypes between healthy human individuals. Generated by immunoSEQ multiplex PCR, the TCRdb table keeps only in-frame clones and is missing some. The table has fewer than 1.4 million clones, 70% to 80% seen once. Specimen: memory CD4+ T cells from PBMCs. The subset is: CD45RA-negative fraction. These receptors all come from a man between 18 and 29 years old in good health. Some clones in this sample may be carry-over from other donors' samples.

This chain connects TRBV4-2 to TRBJ2-3, with 9 nucleotides matching TRBD2. With 0 bases clipped from V and 3 bases from J, the junction kept 4 bases outside the gene matches. The CDR3 extends over 16 amino acids. The germline V gene encodes CDR1 LGHNA and CDR2 YNFKEQ. The chain's CDR3 is CASSQDLSGRTDTQYF. CDR3 nucleotide sequence: TGTGCCAGCAGCCAAGATCTGAGCGGGAGGACAGATACGCAGTATTTT.

This chain links TRBV28 with TRBJ1-2; TRBD1 might be the D (6 bases). The V end was cut by 6 bases, the J end by 0 bases, with 17 bases between. Germline V gene lookup returns CDR1 MDHEN and CDR2 SYDVKM. The CDR3 is made up of 16 amino acids. The CDR3 region has the DNA TGTGCCAGCAGCCTAGGGCAGGGGACGACTAACTATGGCTACACCTTC. Its protein is CASSLGQGTTNYGYTF.

On this clone itself: A far larger clone lies a single base away; this is likely a read error. Other DNA sequences in the same sample also yield this CDR3. This rearrangement joins TRBV28 to TRBJ1-2; D is uncertain. This CDR3 has 13 amino acids. V lost 3 bases to trimming and J lost 4 bases, with 9 bases between them. Per the germline V gene, CDR1 is MDHEN and CDR2 is SYDVKM. CDR3: CASSFGGTYGYTF. DNA of the CDR3: TGTGCCAGCAGTTTTGGCGGAACCTATGGCTACACCTTC.

This chain links TRBV6-5 with TRBJ1-3; D might be TRBD1 (5 bases). The V end was cut by 7 bases, the J end by 1 base, with 11 bases between. There are 14 residues in the CDR3. The germline V gene has CDR1 MNHEY and CDR2 SVGAGI. The CDR3 nucleotides are TGTGCCAGCAAGGACCGGGGGTCTGGAAACACCATATATTTT. Its protein product is CASKDRGSGNTIYF.

The rearrangement joins TRBV27 to TRBJ2-3; 7 positions agree with TRBD1. The CDR3 extends over 15 amino acids. CDR1 and CDR2 (germline): MNHEY, SMNVEV (reference sequence). V was clipped by 5 bases and J by 3 bases; unmatched bases: 8. The CDR3 region is CASSPGQVVTDTQYF. The CDR3 coding sequence is TGTGCCAGCAGTCCCGGACAGGTAGTGACAGATACGCAGTATTTT.

This clone is a singleton in its sample. The chain combines TRBV28 with TRBJ1-3, with D perhaps TRBD1 (6 bases). Germline V CDR1 and CDR2: MDHEN, SYDVKM. Trimming took 5 bases from V and 7 from J, leaving 24 bases between them. This CDR3 has 17 residues. In DNA form, the CDR3 reads TGTGCCAGCAGTCCCCCCCCCGGGGGCGCGGGTTGGAACACCATATATTTT. It encodes CASSPPPGGAGWNTIYF.

The rearrangement joins TRBV6-5 to TRBJ2-7; TRBD1 matches 7 bases. The CDR3 spans 15 residues. Germline CDR1 is MNHEY and CDR2 is SVGAGI. Trimming took 2 bases from V and 0 from J; bases not matched to a gene: 4. The CDR3 nucleotides read TGTGCCAGCAGTTACCTACGGGACAGCTCCTACGAGCAGTACTTC. Encoded protein: CASSYLRDSSYEQYF.

This clone was detected once. This CDR3 reads CASSLVAGSTDTQYF. In nucleotides, the CDR3 is TGTGCCAGCAGCTTAGTAGCGGGGTCCACAGATACGCAGTATTTT. The J gene is TRBJ2-3, the V gene TRBV7-2, with 8 bases fitting TRBD2. With 1 base clipped from V and 2 bases from J, the junction kept 2 bases outside the gene matches. The CDR3 has 15 residues. Germline CDR1 reads SGHTA; CDR2 reads FQGNSA.

The chain joins TRBV18 to TRBJ1-1; D is unresolved. CDR1 and CDR2 from the germline V gene are KGHSH and LQKENI. The CDR3 contains 15 residues. V was pared by 2 bases and J by 1 base, with 11 bases between. The CDR3 sequence: CASSPEAARNTEAFF. CDR3 sequence (DNA): TGTGCCAGCTCACCAGAAGCGGCTAGGAACACTGAAGCTTTCTTT.

The V and J genes are TRBV29-1 and TRBJ1-1; tentative D call: TRBD1 (6 bases). Germline-derived CDR1 and CDR2 are SQVTM and ANQGSEA. Trimming pared 3 bases from V and 2 bases from J, leaving 10 bases between. The CDR3 consists of 13 residues. CDR3 DNA: TGCAGCGTTGAGGGACACAGTAACACTGAAGCTTTCTTT. It specifies CSVEGHSNTEAFF.

The CDR3 is CASRWEALDEQFF. The CDR3 coding sequence is TGTGCCAGCAGGTGGGAGGCCCTGGATGAGCAGTTCTTC. This chain uses TRBV6-6 with TRBJ2-1, with D possibly being TRBD2 (6 bases). This CDR3 region has 13 residues. The V gene's germline CDR1 is MNHNY and CDR2 SVGAGI (reference sequence). Trimming removed 6 bases at V and 8 bases at J, with 14 bases between.

The J gene is TRBJ1-4, the V gene TRBV7-2; D remains ambiguous. Trimming pared 5 bases from V and 5 bases from J, leaving 9 bases between. Germline CDR1 reads SGHTA; CDR2 reads FQGNSA. The CDR3 is made up of 13 amino acids. CDR3 residues: CASSGRRNEKLFF. As DNA, the CDR3 is TGTGCCAGCAGCGGACGGAGGAATGAAAAACTGTTTTTT.

This chain uses TRBV28 with TRBJ1-1, with 7 nucleotides matching TRBD1. Germline loops: CDR1 MDHEN, CDR2 SYDVKM. The CDR3 runs to 13 residues. CDR3 DNA: TGTGTTGGGATGGGGACAGCGAACACTGAAGCTTTCTTT. Its protein is CVGMGTANTEAFF.

The V and J genes are TRBV27 and TRBJ2-2; 7 nucleotides align to TRBD2. This CDR3 has 15 residues. From germline, CDR1 is MNHEY and CDR2 SMNVEV (reference sequence). V lost 3 bases and J lost 4; bases outside the gene matches: 5. For the CDR3, the DNA is TGTGCCAGCAGTTTTCGGCGGGAGAGCACCGGGGAGCTGTTTTTT. This gives the protein CASSFRRESTGELFF.

The table lists this clone with a few counts. V gene TRBV13 combines with J gene TRBJ2-3; 8 bases match TRBD2. Looked up from germline, CDR1 is PRHDT and CDR2 is FYEKMQ (reference sequence). The CDR3 has 15 residues. Unmatched junction bases numbered 0, after V lost 1 base and J lost 0 bases. CDR3 residues: CASSLAGGSTDTQYF. For the CDR3, the DNA is TGTGCCAGCAGCTTAGCGGGAGGGAGCACAGATACGCAGTATTTT.

The chain joins TRBV6-6 to TRBJ1-2; D perhaps matches TRBD1 (5 bases). The V end lost 6 bases, the J end lost 4 bases, and 12 bases lay between the germline ends. The CDR3 covers 13 residues. Germline lookup yields CDR1 MNHNY and CDR2 SVGAGI (reference sequence). DNA for the CDR3: TGTGCCAGCAGCTCCGACAGTCCCTATGGCTACACCTTC. Translation: CASSSDSPYGYTF.

This chain joins TRBV7-9 and TRBJ2-3; weak D call: TRBD2 (6 bases). The CDR3 has 15 amino acids. Germline values: CDR1 SEHNR, CDR2 FQNEAQ (reference sequence). The V end lost 0 bases, the J end lost 6 bases, and 13 bases lay between the germline ends. In DNA, the CDR3 is TGTGCCAGCAGCTTAGCGTCAGGAGGGGTCGATACGCAGTATTTT. Encoded protein: CASSLASGGVDTQYF.

This chain connects TRBV16 to TRBJ1-2; no clear D. Germline CDR1 is KGHSY and CDR2 is FQNENV. The CDR3 totals 14 residues. V gave up 2 bases and J gave up 4 bases, with 11 bases separating them. As DNA, the CDR3 is TGTGCCAGCAGCCAAAGGAACCTTGGCTATGGCTACACCTTC. It codes for CASSQRNLGYGYTF.

The chain uses TRBV4-1 and TRBJ2-7; TRBD2 aligns across 8 bases. The CDR3 covers 14 residues. V was pared by 1 base and J by 2 bases, with 1 base of the junction left unmatched. CDR1 and CDR2 from the germline V gene are MGHRA and YSYEKL. As DNA, the CDR3 is TGCGCCAGCAGCCAAGGTAGCGGGGCCTACGAGCAGTACTTC. It yields the protein CASSQGSGAYEQYF.

The rearrangement joins TRBV9 to TRBJ2-1; 14 bases match TRBD2. CDR3 length: 16 residues. Germline values: CDR1 SGDLS, CDR2 YYNGEE. J gave up 6 bases and V 0 bases, and 2 bases lay outside the gene matches. The CDR3 nucleotides are TGTGCCAGCAGCGTAGGACTAGCGGGAGGGCGCAATGAGCAGTTCTTC. Amino acids: CASSVGLAGGRNEQFF.

The chain is built from TRBV11-2 and TRBJ1-2; D is ambiguous. Germline values: CDR1 SGHAT, CDR2 FQNNGV. V shed 0 bases and J shed 1 base, with 6 bases lying between them. The CDR3 is made up of 14 amino acids. Here the CDR3 reads CASSLESSNYGYTF. The CDR3 nucleotides read TGTGCCAGCAGCTTAGAGAGCAGTAACTATGGCTACACCTTC.

This clone is a singleton in its sample. This chain links TRBV19 with TRBJ2-3; 10 positions match TRBD2. The ends lost 5 bases at V and 1 base at J; junction bases unmatched: 6. The germline V gene has CDR1 LNHDA and CDR2 SQIVND (reference sequence). The CDR3 has 16 residues. The CDR3 DNA sequence: TGTGCCAGTAGTCGGACTAGCGGTTTTGGCACAGATACGCAGTATTTT. Its translation: CASSRTSGFGTDTQYF.

A single count supports this clone. V and J are TRBV10-3 and TRBJ2-3; maybe TRBD2 (5 bases). Trimming shortened V by 4 bases and J by 0 bases, and 11 bases separated the two germline ends. The CDR3 sequence is 15 residues long. Germline-derived CDR1 and CDR2 are ENHRY and SYGVKD. CDR3 bases: TGTGCCATCAGTGGTCGGCGGGCTAGCACAGATACGCAGTATTTT. This sequence encodes CAISGRRASTDTQYF.

The gene calls are TRBV6-4 and TRBJ2-1; TRBD2 matches 7 bases. The length of the CDR3 is 14 residues. From germline, CDR1 is MRHNA and CDR2 SNTAGT. J was trimmed by 8 bases and V by 6 bases; bases with no gene match: 10. The CDR3 region has the DNA TGTGCCAGCAGAGCCTCCCGACTAGCCGATGAGCAGTTCTTC. This gives the protein CASRASRLADEQFF.

The chain is built from TRBV7-2 and TRBJ2-3; D call uncertain. Per germline, CDR1 SGHTA and CDR2 FQGNSA. CDR3 length equals 12 residues. The germline V and J ends were trimmed by 1 base and 7 bases, with 6 bases remaining between them. CDR3 sequence: CASSLDRYTQYF. CDR3 in DNA: TGTGCCAGCAGCTTAGATCGATATACGCAGTATTTT. Combining the CDR3 with reference TRBV7-2 and TRBJ2-3 gives the whole variable domain GAGVSQSPSNKVTEKGKDVELRCDPISGHTALYWYRQSLGQGLEFLIYFQGNSAPDKSGLPSDRFSAERTGGSVSTLTIQRTQQEDSAVYLCASSLDRYTQYFGPGTRLTVL.